These T cell receptor beta chains were read from a single sample in a study of blood T cell repertoires in COVID-19. Repertoires were generated with immunoSEQ multiplex PCR, while TCRdb's copy carries only in-frame clones and drops some. The data contain about 200,000 clones, 90% to 95% of them singletons. Sequenced: peripheral blood. The receptors come from a man under 40 with COVID-19, enrolled during active disease. Each CDR3 is given with its conserved first and last residue. D genes are given only for firm matches. The listing skips clone size in some rows; elsewhere it reads once, few, many or a size class.

d_call | cdr3_length | j_call | clone_size | v_call | cdr3_nt | cdr3_aa
TRBD1 | 19 | TRBJ1-4 | - | TRBV4-1 | TGCGCCAGCAGCCAGTTACGGGACAGGGGTTTGGGAAGTAGTGAAAAACTGTTTTTT | CASSQLRDRGLGSSEKLFF
TRBD1 | 12 | TRBJ1-2 | - | TRBV2 | TGTGCCAGCGGAACAGGGGGCGACGGCTACACCTTC | CASGTGGDGYTF
- | 14 | TRBJ2-3 | - | TRBV3-1/TRBV3-2 | TGTGCCAGTTCTACAGGGGAGGGCACAGATACGCAGTATTTT | CASSTGEGTDTQYF
TRBD2 | 15 | TRBJ2-1 | - | TRBV19 | TGTGCCAGTAGTAGGACTAGCGGGGATTTGAATGAGCAGTTCTTC | CASSRTSGDLNEQFF
TRBD1 | 14 | TRBJ1-1 | - | TRBV7-9 | TGTGCCAGCAACCCGGGACAGATTAACACTGAAGCTTTCTTT | CASNPGQINTEAFF
TRBD2 | 14 | TRBJ2-5 | - | TRBV2 | TGTGCCAGCGGCGCCGACGGGGGGGCAGAGACCCAGTACTTC | CASGADGGAETQYF
- | 14 | TRBJ2-3 | - | TRBV3-1/TRBV3-2 | TGTGCCAGCAGCCTCAATTCGGTCCCAGATACGCAGTATTTT | CASSLNSVPDTQYF
TRBD2 | 19 | TRBJ2-2 | - | TRBV27 | TGTGCCAGCAGTTTAGCCACCCCGCGGGGGGTTGGGCACACCGGGGAGCTGTTTTTT | CASSLATPRGVGHTGELFF
TRBD2 | 12 | TRBJ2-3 | - | TRBV12-3/TRBV12-4 | TGTGCCAGCGCCCGGGGGGGCCGGGGGCAGTATTTT | CASARGGRGQYF
- | 14 | TRBJ1-5 | - | TRBV18 | TGTGCCAGCTCACTTGGAGACAGAGATCAGCCCCAGCATTTT | CASSLGDRDQPQHF
TRBD1 | 16 | TRBJ2-3 | - | TRBV19 | TGTGCCAGTAGTAGAGGACAGGGCAGGGTTGGAGATACGCAGTATTTT | CASSRGQGRVGDTQYF
- | 13 | TRBJ2-7 | - | TRBV10-2 | TGCGCCAGCAGTAGCGGAAGCTCCTACGAGCAGTACTTC | CASSSGSSYEQYF
TRBD1 | 14 | TRBJ1-1 | - | TRBV6-6 | TGTGCCAGCAGTTCCACAGGGGGGAACACTGAAGCTTTCTTT | CASSSTGGNTEAFF
- | 14 | TRBJ1-6 | - | TRBV6-1 | TGTGCCAGCAGTGATAGACGGGGAGATTCACCCCTCCACTTT | CASSDRRGDSPLHF
TRBD2 | 16 | TRBJ2-5 | - | TRBV4-1 | TGCGCCAGCAGCCCAAGAGCGGGGATGGGCCAAGAGACCCAGTACTTC | CASSPRAGMGQETQYF
TRBD1 | 15 | TRBJ1-3 | - | TRBV5-1 | TGCGCCAGCAGCTTGACGACAGGGAGTGGAAACACCATATATTTT | CASSLTTGSGNTIYF
- | 13 | TRBJ2-2 | once | TRBV7-6 | TGTGCCACAACGGGGGAGAACACCGGGGAGCTGTTTTTT | CATTGENTGELFF
- | 15 | TRBJ1-2 | - | TRBV4-1 | TGCGCCAGCAGCCAAGAACGCCAGGAGGGCTATGGCTACACCTTC | CASSQERQEGYGYTF
- | 12 | TRBJ2-7 | - | TRBV11-1 | TGTGCCAGCAGCTTAGTGTTCGACGAGCAGTACTTC | CASSLVFDEQYF
- | 13 | TRBJ1-2 | - | TRBV12-3/TRBV12-4 | TGTGCCAGCAGACGAAATACAGAGAATGGCTACACCTTC | CASRRNTENGYTF
- | 17 | TRBJ1-4 | once | TRBV21-1 | TGTGCCAGCAGCAAAGTGGGTGTGGACTTGACTAATGAAAAACTGTTTTTT | CASSKVGVDLTNEKLFF
TRBD2 | 16 | TRBJ2-3 | - | TRBV7-3 | TGTGCCAGCAGCTTAGGACTAGCGGGTGGCACAGATACGCAGTATTTT | CASSLGLAGGTDTQYF
- | 15 | TRBJ1-3 | - | TRBV7-2 | TGTGCCAGCAGACCCAGGGTAAGCTCTGGAAACACCATATATTTT | CASRPRVSSGNTIYF
- | 14 | TRBJ1-1 | - | TRBV18 | TGTGCCAGCTCAAACTTCACAGGGAACACTGAAGCTTTCTTT | CASSNFTGNTEAFF